In its sample, the clone carrying this TCR beta chain was seen a few times. What it binds is not known. MiXCR, applied by TCRdb to the RT-PCR reads, yields one record per CDR3 protein. The table records 630,000 or so distinct CDR3 sequences, roughly 14% of them present only once. These data originate in a study of response to subunit inactivated influenza vaccine. Study-level results: The authors suggested that few new T cells are recruited per seasonal influenza vaccination.

This CDR3 is built from 14 residues. The germline V gene has CDR1 SGHDT and CDR2 YYEEEE. Trimming cost V 6 bases and J 2 bases; bases outside gene matches: 6. The V gene is TRBV5-6, the J gene TRBJ1-2, with 8 positions matching TRBD1. This sequence was found in a man aged 50-59 years who received an inactivated influenza vaccine. Sample: PBMCs from blood, taken 11 to 12 days after vaccination. In DNA form, the CDR3 reads TGTGCCAGCACCTGGGACAGGTTAAACTATGGCTACACCTTC. It codes for CASTWDRLNYGYTF.